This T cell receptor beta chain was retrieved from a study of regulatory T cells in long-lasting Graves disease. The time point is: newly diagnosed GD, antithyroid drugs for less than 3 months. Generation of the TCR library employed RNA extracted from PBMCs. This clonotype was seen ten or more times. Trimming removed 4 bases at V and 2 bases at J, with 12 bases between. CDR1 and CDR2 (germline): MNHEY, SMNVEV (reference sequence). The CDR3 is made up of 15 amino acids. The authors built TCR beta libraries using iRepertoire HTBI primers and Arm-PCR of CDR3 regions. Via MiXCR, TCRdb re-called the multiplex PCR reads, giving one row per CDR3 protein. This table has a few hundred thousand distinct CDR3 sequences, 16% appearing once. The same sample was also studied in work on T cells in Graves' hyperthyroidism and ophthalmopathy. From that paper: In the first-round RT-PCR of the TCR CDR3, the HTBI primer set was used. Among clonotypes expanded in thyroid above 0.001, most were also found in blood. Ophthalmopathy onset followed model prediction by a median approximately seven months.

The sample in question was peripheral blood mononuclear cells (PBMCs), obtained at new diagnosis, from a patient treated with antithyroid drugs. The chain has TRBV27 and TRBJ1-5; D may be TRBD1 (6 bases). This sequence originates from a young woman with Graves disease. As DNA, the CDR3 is TGTGCCAGCAGTTATGTAACAGGGCGCAATCAGCCCCAGCATTTT. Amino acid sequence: CASSYVTGRNQPQHF.